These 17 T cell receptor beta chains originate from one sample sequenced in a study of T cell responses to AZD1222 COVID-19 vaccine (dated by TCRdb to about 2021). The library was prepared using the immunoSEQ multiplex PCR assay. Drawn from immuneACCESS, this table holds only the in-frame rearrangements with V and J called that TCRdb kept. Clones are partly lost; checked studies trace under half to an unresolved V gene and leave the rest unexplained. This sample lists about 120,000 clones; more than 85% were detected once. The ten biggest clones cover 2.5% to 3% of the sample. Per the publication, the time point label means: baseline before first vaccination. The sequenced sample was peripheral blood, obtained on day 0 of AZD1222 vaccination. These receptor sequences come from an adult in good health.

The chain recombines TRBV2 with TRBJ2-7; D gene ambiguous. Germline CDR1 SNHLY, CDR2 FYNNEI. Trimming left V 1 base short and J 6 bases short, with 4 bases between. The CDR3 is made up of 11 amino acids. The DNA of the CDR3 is TGTGCCAGCAGTGAAGACGGCGAGCAGTACTTC. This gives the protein CASSEDGEQYF. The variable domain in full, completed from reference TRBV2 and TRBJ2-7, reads EPEVTQTPSHQVTQMGQEVILRCVPISNHLYFYWYRQILGQKVEFLVSFYNNEISEKSEIFDDQFSVERPDGSNFTLKIRSTKLEDSAMYFCASSEDGEQYFGPGTRLTVT.

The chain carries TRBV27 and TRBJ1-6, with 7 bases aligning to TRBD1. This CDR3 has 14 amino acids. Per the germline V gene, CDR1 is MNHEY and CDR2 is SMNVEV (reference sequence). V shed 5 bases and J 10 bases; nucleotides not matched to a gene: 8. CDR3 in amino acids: CASSLQGLGSPLHF. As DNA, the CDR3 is TGTGCCAGCAGTCTACAGGGGTTAGGGTCACCCCTCCACTTT.

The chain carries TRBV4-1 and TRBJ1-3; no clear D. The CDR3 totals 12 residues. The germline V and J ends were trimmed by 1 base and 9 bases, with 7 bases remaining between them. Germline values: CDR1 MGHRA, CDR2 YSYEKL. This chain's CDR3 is CASSQASGTIYF. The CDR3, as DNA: TGCGCCAGCAGCCAAGCATCCGGCACCATATATTTT.

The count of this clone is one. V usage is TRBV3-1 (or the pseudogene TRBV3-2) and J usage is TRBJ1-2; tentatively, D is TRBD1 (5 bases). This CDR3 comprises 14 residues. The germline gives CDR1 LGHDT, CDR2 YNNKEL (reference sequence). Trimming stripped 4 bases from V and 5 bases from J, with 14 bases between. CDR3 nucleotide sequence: TGTGCCAGCAGCCTCCAAGACAGAGTTTATGGCTACACCTTC. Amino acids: CASSLQDRVYGYTF.

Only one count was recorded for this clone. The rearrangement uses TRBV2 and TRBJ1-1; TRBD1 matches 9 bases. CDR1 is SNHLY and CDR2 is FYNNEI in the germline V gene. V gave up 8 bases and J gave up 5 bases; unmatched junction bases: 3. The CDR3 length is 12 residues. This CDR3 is CASRTGETEAFF. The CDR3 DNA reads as TGTGCCAGCCGGACAGGGGAAACTGAAGCTTTCTTT.

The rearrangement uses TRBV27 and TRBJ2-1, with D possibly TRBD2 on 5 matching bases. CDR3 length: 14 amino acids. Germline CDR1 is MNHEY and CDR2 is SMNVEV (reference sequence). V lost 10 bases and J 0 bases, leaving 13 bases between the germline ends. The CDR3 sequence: CATHSGNSYNEQFF. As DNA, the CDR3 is TGTGCCACCCACAGCGGCAACTCCTACAATGAGCAGTTCTTC.

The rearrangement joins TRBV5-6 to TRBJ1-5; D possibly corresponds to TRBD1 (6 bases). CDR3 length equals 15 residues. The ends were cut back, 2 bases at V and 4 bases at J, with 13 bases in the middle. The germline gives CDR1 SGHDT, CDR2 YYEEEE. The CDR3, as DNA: TGTGCCAGCAGCTTATGGGGGGCAGGGAATCAGCCCCAGCATTTT. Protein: CASSLWGAGNQPQHF.

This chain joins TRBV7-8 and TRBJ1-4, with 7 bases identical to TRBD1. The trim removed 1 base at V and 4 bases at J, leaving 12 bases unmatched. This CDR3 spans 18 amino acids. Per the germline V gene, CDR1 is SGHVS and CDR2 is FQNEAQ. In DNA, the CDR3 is TGTGCCAGCAGCTTAGGATCCCCCAGACAGGGAGTTAATGAAAAACTGTTTTTT. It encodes CASSLGSPRQGVNEKLFF.

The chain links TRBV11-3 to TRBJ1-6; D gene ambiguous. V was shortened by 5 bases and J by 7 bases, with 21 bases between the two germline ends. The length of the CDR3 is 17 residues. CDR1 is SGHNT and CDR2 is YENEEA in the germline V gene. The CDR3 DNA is TGTGCCAGCAGCCCCCGGCCGGAGCAGAACCCAAATTCACCCCTCCACTTT. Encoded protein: CASSPRPEQNPNSPLHF. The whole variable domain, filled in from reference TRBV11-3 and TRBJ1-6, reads EAGVVQSPRYKIIEKKQPVAFWCNPISGHNTLYWYLQNLGQGPELLIRYENEEAVDDSQLPKDRFSAERLKGVDSTLKIQPAELGDSAVYLCASSPRPEQNPNSPLHFGNGTRLTVT.

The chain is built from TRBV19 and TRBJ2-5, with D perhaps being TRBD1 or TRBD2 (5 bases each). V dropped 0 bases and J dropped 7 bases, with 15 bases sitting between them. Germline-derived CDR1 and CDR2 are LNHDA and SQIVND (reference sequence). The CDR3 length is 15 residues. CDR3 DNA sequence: TGTGCCAGTAGTATAGATCACGAGGGGAGAGTGACCCAGTACTTC. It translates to CASSIDHEGRVTQYF.

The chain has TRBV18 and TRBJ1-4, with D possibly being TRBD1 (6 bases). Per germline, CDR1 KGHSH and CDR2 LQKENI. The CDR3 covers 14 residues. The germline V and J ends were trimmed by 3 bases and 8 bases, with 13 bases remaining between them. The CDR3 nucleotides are TGTGCCAGCTCACCCACCCCCGACAGGGAAAAACTGTTTTTT. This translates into CASSPTPDREKLFF.

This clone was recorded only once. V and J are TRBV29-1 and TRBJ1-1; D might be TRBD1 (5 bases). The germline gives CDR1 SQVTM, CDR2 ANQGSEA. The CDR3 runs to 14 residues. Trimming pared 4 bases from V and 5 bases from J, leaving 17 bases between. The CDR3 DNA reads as TGCAGCGTTGTCGGAGGGACTTTGGGGACTGAAGCTTTCTTT. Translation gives CSVVGGTLGTEAFF.

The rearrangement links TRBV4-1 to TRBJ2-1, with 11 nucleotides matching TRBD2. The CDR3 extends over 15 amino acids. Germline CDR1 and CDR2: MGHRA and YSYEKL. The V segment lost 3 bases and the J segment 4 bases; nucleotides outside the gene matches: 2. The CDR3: CASSHRLAGYNEQFF. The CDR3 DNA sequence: TGCGCCAGCAGCCACAGACTAGCGGGGTACAATGAGCAGTTCTTC.

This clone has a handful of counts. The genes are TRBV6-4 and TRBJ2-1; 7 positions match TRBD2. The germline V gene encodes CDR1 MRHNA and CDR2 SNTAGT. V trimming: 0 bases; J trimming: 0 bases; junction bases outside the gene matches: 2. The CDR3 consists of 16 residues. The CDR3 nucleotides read TGTGCCAGCAGTGACTCGGGCGGGAGCTCCTACAATGAGCAGTTCTTC. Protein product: CASSDSGGSSYNEQFF.

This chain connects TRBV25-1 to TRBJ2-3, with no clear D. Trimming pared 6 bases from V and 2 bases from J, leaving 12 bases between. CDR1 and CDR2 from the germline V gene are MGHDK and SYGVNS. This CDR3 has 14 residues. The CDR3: CASSDLGHTDTQYF. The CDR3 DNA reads TGTGCCAGCAGCGACCTAGGCCACACAGATACGCAGTATTTT.

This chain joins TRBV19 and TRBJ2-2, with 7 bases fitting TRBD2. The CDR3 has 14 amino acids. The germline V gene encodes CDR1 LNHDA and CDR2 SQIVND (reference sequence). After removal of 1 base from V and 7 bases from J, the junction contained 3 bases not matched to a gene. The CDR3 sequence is CASSIAGGFGELFF. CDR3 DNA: TGTGCCAGTAGTATAGCGGGGGGATTCGGGGAGCTGTTTTTT.

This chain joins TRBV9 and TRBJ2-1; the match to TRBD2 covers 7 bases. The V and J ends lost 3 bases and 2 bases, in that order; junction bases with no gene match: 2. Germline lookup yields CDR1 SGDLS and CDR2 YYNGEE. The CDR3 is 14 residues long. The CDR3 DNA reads TGTGCCAGCAGCGGACTAGCCCCCTACAATGAGCAGTTCTTC. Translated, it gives CASSGLAPYNEQFF.